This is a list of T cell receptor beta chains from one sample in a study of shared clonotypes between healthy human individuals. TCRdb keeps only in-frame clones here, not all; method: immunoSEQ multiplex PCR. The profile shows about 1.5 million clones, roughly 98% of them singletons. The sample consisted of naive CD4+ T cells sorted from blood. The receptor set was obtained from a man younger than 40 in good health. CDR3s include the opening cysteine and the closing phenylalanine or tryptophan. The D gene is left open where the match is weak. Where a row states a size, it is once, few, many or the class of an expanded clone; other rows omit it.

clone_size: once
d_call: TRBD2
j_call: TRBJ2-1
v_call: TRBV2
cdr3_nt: TGTGCCAGCAGTAACTTCGGGAGGGCCTACAATGAGCAGTTCTTC
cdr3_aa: CASSNFGRAYNEQFF

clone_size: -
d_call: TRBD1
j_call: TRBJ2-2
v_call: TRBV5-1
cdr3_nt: TGCGCCAGCCGACAGGGGAACACCGGGGAGCTGTTTTTT
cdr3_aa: CASRQGNTGELFF

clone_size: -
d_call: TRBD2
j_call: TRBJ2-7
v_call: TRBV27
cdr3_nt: TGTGCCAGCAAGGGACTAGCGGCCTCCTACGAGCAGTACTTC
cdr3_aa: CASKGLAASYEQYF

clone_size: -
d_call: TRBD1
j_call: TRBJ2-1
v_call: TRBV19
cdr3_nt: TGTGCCAGTAGGGACAGGGAAGGGTACAATGAGCAGTTCTTC
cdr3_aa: CASRDREGYNEQFF

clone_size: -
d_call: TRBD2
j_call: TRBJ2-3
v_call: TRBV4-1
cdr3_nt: TGCGCCAGCAGCCTTCTAGCGGCAGATACGCAGTATTTT
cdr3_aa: CASSLLAADTQYF

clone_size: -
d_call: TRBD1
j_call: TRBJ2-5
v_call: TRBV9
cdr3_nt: TGTGCCAGCAGCATAAGACAGGGCTACCAAGAGACCCAGTACTTC
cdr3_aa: CASSIRQGYQETQYF

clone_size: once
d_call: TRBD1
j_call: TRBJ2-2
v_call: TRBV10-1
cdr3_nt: TGCGCCAGCAGTGAACCCGGGACAGGGACCGGGGAGCTGTTTTTT
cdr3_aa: CASSEPGTGTGELFF

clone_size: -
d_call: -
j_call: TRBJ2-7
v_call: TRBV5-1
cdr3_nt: TGCGCCAGCAGCCCCCTTCCTGACTGGTTCTACGAGCAGTACTTC
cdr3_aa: CASSPLPDWFYEQYF

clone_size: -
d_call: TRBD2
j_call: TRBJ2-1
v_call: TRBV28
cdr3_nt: TGTGCCAGCAGTTTGCCCCTACTAAGCTTAGCGGGAGGGCCCAATGAGCAGTTCTTC
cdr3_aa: CASSLPLLSLAGGPNEQFF

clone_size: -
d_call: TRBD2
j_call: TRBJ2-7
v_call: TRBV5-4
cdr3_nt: TGTGCCAGCAGCTTGGAACTAGCGTCTTCCTACGAGCAGTACTTC
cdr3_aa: CASSLELASSYEQYF

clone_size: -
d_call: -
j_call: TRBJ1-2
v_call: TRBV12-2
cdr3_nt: TGTGCAAGTCGCTTAAGTGAGCCGGGGGACTATGGCTACACCTTC
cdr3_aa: CASRLSEPGDYGYTF

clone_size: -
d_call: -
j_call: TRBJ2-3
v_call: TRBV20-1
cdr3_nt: TGCAGTGCTATAGTTTGGGATACGCAGTATTTT
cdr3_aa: CSAIVWDTQYF

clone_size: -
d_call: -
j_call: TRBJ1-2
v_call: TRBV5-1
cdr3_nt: TGCGCCAGCAGCGAGGGGGTTAGTGGCTATGGCTACACCTTC
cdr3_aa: CASSEGVSGYGYTF

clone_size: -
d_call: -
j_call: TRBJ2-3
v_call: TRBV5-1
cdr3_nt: TGCGCCAGCAGCCTGGACAGAAGCACAGATACGCAGTATTTT
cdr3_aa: CASSLDRSTDTQYF

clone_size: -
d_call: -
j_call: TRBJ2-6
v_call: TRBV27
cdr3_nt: TGTGCCAGCAGCGTGAAGGAGGGCTACTCTGGGGCCAACGTCCTGACTTTC
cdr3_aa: CASSVKEGYSGANVLTF

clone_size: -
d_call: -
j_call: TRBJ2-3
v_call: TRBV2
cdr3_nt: TGTGCCAGCAGTGACAGGGCCGGTACGCAGTATTTT
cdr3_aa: CASSDRAGTQYF

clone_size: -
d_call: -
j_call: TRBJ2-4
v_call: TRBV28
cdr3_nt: TGTGCCAGCAGTCGTCTAGCCAACATTCAGTACTTC
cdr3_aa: CASSRLANIQYF

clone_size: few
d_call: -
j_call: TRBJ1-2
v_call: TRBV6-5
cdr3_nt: TGTGCCAGCGGGTCGGCGCTCATATCGGACTATGGCTACACCTTC
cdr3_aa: CASGSALISDYGYTF

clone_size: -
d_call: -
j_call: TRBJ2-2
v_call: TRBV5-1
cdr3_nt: TGCGCCAGCAGCTCTACAGGTGTGTGGGAGCTGTTTTTT
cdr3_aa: CASSSTGVWELFF

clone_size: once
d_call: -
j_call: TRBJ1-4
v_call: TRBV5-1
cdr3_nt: TGCGCCAGCAGCTTGGACCCTATTAGCACAGGCAGTAATGAAAAACTGTTTTTT
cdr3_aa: CASSLDPISTGSNEKLFF

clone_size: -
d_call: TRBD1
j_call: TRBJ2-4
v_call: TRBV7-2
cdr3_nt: TGTGCCAGCAGGCTGACAGGGGGTCCGAACATTCAGTACTTC
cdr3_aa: CASRLTGGPNIQYF

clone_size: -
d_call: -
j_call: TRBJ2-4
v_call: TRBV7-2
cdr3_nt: TGTGCCAGCAGCTTAGTATCTACTCGTGGGAACATTCAGTACTTC
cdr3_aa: CASSLVSTRGNIQYF

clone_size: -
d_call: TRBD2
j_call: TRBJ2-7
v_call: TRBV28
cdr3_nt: TGTGCCAGCAGTTTCCGGACTAGCGATTCCTACGAGCAGTACTTC
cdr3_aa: CASSFRTSDSYEQYF

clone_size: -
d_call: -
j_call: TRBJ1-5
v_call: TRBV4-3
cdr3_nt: TGCGCCAGCAGCCAAGTTGTTGGTCTCAGGGCGGATCAGCCCCAGCATTTT
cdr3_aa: CASSQVVGLRADQPQHF

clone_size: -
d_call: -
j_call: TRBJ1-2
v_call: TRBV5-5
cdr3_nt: TGTGCCAGCAGCTTGGGACAGTTTAACTATGGCTACACCTTC
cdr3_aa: CASSLGQFNYGYTF

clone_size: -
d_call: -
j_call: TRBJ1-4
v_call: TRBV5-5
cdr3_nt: TGTGCCAGCAGCTTGGGACCGACGGGCGAAAAACTGTTTTTT
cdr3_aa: CASSLGPTGEKLFF

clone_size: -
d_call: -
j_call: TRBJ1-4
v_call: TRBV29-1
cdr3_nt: TGCAGCGTTCGAGGGATTTATAATGAAAAACTGTTTTTT
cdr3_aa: CSVRGIYNEKLFF

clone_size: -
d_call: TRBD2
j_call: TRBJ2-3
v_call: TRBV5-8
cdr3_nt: TGTGCCAGCAGCTTCTTCAGGGGGGCTAGCGGGGAACGAGATACGCAGTATTTT
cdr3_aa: CASSFFRGASGERDTQYF

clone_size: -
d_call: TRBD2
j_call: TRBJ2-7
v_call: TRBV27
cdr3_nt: TGTGCCAGCAGCCAGCCCCCGCCCGGGACTACCGAGCAGTACTTC
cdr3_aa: CASSQPPPGTTEQYF

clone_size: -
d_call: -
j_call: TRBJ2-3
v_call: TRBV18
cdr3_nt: TGTGCCAGCTCACTAGCAGATACGCAGTATTTT
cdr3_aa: CASSLADTQYF

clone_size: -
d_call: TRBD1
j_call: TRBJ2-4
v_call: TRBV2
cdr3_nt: TGTGCCAGCATGGACAGGCCAGCCAAAAACATTCAGTACTTC
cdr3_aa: CASMDRPAKNIQYF

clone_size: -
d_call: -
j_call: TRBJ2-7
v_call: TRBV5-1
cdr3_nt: TGCGCCAGCAGCCGCGGGGATCCAGAGATCTACGAGCAGTACTTC
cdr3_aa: CASSRGDPEIYEQYF

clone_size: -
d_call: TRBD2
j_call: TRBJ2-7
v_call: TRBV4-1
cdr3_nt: TGCGCCAGCAGCCCTAGCGGGCCTAGCTCCTACGAGCAGTACTTC
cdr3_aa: CASSPSGPSSYEQYF

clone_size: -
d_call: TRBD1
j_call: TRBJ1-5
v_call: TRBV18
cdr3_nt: TGTGCCAGCTCACCAGAGGGACAGTTCGGGCAGCCCCAGCATTTT
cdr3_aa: CASSPEGQFGQPQHF

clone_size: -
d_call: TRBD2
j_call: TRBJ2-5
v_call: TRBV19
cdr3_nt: TGTGCCAGTAGTATGGGACTAGCCAGACAAGAGACCCAGTACTTC
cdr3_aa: CASSMGLARQETQYF

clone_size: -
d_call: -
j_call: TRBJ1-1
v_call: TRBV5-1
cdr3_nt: TGCGCCAGCAGCTTTACGGGGAACACTGAAGCTTTCTTT
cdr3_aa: CASSFTGNTEAFF